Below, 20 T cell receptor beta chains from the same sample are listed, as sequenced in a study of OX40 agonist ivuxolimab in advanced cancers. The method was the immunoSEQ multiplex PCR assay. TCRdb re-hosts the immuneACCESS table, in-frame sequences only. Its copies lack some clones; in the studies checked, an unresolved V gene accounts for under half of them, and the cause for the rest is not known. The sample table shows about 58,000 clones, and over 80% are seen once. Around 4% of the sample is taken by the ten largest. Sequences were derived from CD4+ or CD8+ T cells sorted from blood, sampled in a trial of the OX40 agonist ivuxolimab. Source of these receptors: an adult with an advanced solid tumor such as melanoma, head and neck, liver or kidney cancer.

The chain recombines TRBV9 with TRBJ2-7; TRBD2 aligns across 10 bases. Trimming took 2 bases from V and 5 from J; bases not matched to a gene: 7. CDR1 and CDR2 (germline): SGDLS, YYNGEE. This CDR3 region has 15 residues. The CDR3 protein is CASSVDSGRPNEQYF. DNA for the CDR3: TGTGCCAGCAGCGTCGATAGCGGGAGGCCGAACGAGCAGTACTTC.

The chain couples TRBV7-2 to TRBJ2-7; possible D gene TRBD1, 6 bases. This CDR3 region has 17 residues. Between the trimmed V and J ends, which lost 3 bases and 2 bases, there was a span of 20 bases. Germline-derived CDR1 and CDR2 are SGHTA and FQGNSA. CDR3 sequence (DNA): TGTGCCAGCAGCTTCCCCTGGACAGCCCTTAGGCCCTACGAGCAGTACTTC. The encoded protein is CASSFPWTALRPYEQYF.

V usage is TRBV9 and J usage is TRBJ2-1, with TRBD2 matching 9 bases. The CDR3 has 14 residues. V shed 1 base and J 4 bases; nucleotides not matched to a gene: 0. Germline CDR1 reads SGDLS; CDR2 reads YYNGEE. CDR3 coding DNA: TGTGCCAGCAGCGTACTAGCGGGGTACAATGAGCAGTTCTTC. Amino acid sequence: CASSVLAGYNEQFF.

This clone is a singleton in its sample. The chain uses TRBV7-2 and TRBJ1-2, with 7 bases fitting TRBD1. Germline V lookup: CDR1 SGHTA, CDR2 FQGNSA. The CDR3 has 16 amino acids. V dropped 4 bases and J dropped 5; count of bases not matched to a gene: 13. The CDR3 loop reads CASSSDTRQGEYGYTF. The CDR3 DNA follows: TGTGCCAGCAGCTCTGACACTCGACAGGGCGAATATGGCTACACCTTC.

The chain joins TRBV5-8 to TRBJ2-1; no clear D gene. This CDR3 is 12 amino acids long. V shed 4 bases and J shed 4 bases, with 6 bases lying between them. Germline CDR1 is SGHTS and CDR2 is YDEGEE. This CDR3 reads CASSVTYNEQFF. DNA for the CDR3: TGTGCCAGCAGCGTAACTTACAATGAGCAGTTCTTC.

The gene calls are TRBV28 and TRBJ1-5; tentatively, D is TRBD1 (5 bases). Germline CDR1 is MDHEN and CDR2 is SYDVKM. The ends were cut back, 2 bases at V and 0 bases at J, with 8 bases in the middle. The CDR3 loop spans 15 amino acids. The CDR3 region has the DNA TGTGCCAGCAGTTTAGGGGGATATAGCAATCAGCCCCAGCATTTT. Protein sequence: CASSLGGYSNQPQHF.

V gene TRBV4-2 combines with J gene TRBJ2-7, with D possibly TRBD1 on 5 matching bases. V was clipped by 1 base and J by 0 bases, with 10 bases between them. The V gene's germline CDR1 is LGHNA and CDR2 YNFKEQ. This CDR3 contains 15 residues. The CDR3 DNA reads TGTGCCAGCAGCCAAGGACAGATCAACTCCTACGAGCAGTACTTC. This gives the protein CASSQGQINSYEQYF.

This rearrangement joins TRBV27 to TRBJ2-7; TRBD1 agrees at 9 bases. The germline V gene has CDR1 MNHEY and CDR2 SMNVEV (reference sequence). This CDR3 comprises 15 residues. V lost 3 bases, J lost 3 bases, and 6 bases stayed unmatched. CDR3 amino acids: CASSFRGTGLYEQYF. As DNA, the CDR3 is TGTGCCAGCAGTTTCAGGGGGACAGGGCTCTACGAGCAGTACTTC.

CDR3 region: CASSLRLAGEGDEQFF. The CDR3 DNA is TGTGCCAGCAGTTTACGGCTAGCGGGAGAAGGCGATGAGCAGTTCTTC. The rearrangement links TRBV28 to TRBJ2-1, with TRBD2 matching 10 bases. Losses at the gene ends were 2 bases for V and 8 bases for J; bases not matched to a gene: 9. The V gene's germline CDR1 is MDHEN and CDR2 SYDVKM. The CDR3 sequence is 16 residues long.

In DNA form, the CDR3 reads TGTGCCAGCAGCCGCGTACCGGGACTAGCGGGGTACCAAGAGACCCAGTACTTC. Translating it yields CASSRVPGLAGYQETQYF. V and J are TRBV7-3 and TRBJ2-5, with 13 bases that match TRBD2. There are 18 residues in the CDR3. The V segment lost 5 bases and the J segment 0 bases; nucleotides outside the gene matches: 9. CDR1 and CDR2 from the germline V gene are SGHTA and FQGTGA.

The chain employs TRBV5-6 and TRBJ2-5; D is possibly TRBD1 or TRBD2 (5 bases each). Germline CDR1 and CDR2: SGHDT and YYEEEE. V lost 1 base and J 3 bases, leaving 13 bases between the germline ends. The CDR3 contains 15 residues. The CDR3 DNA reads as TGTGCCAGCAGCTTGTACGACGGGGCGAAAGAGACCCAGTACTTC. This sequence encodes CASSLYDGAKETQYF.

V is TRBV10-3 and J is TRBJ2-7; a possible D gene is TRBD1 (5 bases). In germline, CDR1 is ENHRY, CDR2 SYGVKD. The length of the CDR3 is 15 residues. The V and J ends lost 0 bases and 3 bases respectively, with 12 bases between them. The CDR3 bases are TGTGCCATCAGTGAGTCGCAGGGTATAGTCTACGAGCAGTACTTC. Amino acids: CAISESQGIVYEQYF.

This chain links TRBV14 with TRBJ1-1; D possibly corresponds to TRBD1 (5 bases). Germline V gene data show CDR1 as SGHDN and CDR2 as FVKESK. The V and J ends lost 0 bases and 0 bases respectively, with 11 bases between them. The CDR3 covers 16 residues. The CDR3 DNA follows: TGTGCCAGCAGCCAAGAGGGGGTACTCATGAACACTGAAGCTTTCTTT. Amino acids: CASSQEGVLMNTEAFF. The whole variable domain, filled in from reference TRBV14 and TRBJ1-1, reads EAGVTQFPSHSVIEKGQTVTLRCDPISGHDNLYWYRRVMGKEIKFLLHFVKESKQDESGMPNNRFLAERTGGTYSTLKVQPAELEDSGVYFCASSQEGVLMNTEAFFGQGTRLTVV.

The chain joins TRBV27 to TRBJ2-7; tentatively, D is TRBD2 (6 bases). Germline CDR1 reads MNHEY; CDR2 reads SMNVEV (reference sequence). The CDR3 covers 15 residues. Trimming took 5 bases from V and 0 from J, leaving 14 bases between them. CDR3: CASSTNSGNSYEQYF. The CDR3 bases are TGTGCCAGCAGTACAAATAGCGGAAACTCCTACGAGCAGTACTTC.

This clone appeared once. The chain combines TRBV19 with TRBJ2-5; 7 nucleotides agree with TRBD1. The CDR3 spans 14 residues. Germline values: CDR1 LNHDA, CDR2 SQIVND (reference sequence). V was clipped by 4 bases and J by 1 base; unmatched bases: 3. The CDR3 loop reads CASSTQGVQETQYF. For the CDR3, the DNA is TGTGCCAGTAGTACCCAGGGGGTCCAAGAGACCCAGTACTTC. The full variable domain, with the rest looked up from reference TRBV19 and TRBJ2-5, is DGGITQSPKYLFRKEGQNVTLSCEQNLNHDAMYWYRQDPGQGLRLIYYSQIVNDFQKGDIAEGYSVSREKKESFPLTVTSAQKNPTAFYLCASSTQGVQETQYFGPGTRLLVL.

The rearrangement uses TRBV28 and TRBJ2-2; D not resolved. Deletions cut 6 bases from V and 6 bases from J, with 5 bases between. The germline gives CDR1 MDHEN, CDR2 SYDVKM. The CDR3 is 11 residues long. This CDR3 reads CASSPAGELFF. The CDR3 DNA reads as TGTGCCAGCAGCCCGGCCGGGGAGCTGTTTTTT.

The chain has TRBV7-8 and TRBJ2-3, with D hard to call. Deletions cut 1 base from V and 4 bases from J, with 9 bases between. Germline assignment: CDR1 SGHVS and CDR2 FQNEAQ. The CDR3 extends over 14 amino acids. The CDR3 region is CASSLGATPDTQYF. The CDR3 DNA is TGTGCCAGCAGCTTAGGGGCAACTCCAGATACGCAGTATTTT.

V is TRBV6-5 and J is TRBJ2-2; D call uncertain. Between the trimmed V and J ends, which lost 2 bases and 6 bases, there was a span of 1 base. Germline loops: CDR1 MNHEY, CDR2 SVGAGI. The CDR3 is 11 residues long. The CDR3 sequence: CASSYAGELFF. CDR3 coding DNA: TGTGCCAGCAGTTACGCCGGGGAGCTGTTTTTT.

The CDR3 DNA reads as TGTGCCAGCAGCTTGGAGTGGAGCTCCTACAATGAGCAGTTCTTC. It is translated as CASSLEWSSYNEQFF. The chain recombines TRBV5-5 with TRBJ2-1; D unclear. The CDR3 consists of 15 residues. The V end was cut by 0 bases, the J end by 0 bases, with 7 bases between. Germline V lookup: CDR1 SGHKS, CDR2 YYEKEE (reference sequence).

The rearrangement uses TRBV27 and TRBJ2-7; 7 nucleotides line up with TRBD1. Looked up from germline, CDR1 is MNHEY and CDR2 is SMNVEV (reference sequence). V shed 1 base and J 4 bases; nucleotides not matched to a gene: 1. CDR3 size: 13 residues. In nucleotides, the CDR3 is TGTGCCAGCAGTTTATGGACAGGTTACGAGCAGTACTTC. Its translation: CASSLWTGYEQYF.